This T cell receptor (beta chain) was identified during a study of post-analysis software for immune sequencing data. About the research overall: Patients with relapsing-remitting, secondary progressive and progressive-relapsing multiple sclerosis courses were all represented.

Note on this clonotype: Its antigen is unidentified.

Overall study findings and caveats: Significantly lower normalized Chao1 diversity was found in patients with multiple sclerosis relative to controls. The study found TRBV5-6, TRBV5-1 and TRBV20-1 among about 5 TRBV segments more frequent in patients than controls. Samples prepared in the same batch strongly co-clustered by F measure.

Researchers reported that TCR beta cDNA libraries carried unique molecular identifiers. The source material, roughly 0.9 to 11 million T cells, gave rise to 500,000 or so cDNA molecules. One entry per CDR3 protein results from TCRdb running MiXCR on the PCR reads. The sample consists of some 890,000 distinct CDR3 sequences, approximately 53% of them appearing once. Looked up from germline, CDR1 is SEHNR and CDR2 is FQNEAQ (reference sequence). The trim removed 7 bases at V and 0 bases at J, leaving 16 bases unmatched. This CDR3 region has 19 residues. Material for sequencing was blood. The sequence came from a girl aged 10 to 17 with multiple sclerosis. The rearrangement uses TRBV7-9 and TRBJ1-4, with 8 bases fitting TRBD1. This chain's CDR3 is CASTRLPGGLRATNEKLFF. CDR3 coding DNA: TGTGCCAGCACCAGACTTCCAGGGGGCCTTCGGGCAACTAATGAAAAACTGTTTTTT.